The 26 T cell receptor beta chains given below trace back to one sample, sequenced in a study of T cells in Graves' hyperthyroidism and ophthalmopathy. Amplification yielded TCR beta CDR3 regions, with RNA transcripts as the source. Primed by the HTBI set, a first-round RT-PCR was run on the TCR CDR3. Each CDR3 protein is one row after TCRdb ran MiXCR on the multiplex PCR reads. Of about 640,000 distinct CDR3 sequences listed, less than 25% are singletons. Sequenced material: blood. The source of these receptors is a man in his thirties or forties with Graves' ophthalmopathy.

This clonotype has only a few counts. This chain uses TRBV29-1 with TRBJ2-5; D gene uncertain. Germline V gene lookup returns CDR1 SQVTM and CDR2 ANQGSEA. There are 11 residues in the CDR3. The V end was cut by 4 bases, the J end by 10 bases, with 13 bases between. CDR3 sequence (DNA): TGCAGCGTTGGGCCCTCTACGCGCCAGTACTTC. Its protein product is CSVGPSTRQYF.

The rearrangement joins TRBV14 to TRBJ1-3; D is possibly TRBD1 (6 bases). The length of the CDR3 is 15 residues. Germline V lookup: CDR1 SGHDN, CDR2 FVKESK. V was shortened by 3 bases and J by 0 bases, with 9 bases between the two germline ends. The CDR3 nucleotides read TGTGCCAGCAGCCAGGACAGCAGCTCTGGAAACACCATATATTTT. Encoded protein: CASSQDSSSGNTIYF.

The V call is TRBV12-3 or TRBV12-4, the J call TRBJ2-5; TRBD1 agrees at 10 bases. Unmatched junction bases numbered 9, after V lost 1 base and J lost 7 bases. CDR3 length equals 16 residues. The CDR3 spells CASSLGDRGLGGTQYF. CDR3 nucleotide sequence: TGTGCCAGCAGTTTAGGGGACAGGGGTTTGGGCGGGACCCAGTACTTC.

The chain links TRBV29-1 to TRBJ2-1; 7 bases match TRBD1. V was clipped by 3 bases and J by 9 bases; unmatched bases: 14. Germline assignment: CDR1 SQVTM and CDR2 ANQGSEA. The length of the CDR3 is 15 residues. CDR3 protein: CSVDEQGVGVGEQFF. CDR3 bases: TGCAGCGTTGATGAGCAGGGGGTTGGAGTAGGTGAGCAGTTCTTC.

This clonotype turned up a few times. V gene TRBV9 combines with J gene TRBJ2-1, with 10 bases lining up with TRBD1. Germline trimming cut 3 bases from V and 2 bases from J; bases unmatched to any gene: 5. CDR3 length: 16 amino acids. The germline V gene encodes CDR1 SGDLS and CDR2 YYNGEE. CDR3 region: CASSAQGQGAYNEQFF. The CDR3, as DNA: TGTGCCAGCAGCGCCCAAGGACAGGGGGCCTACAATGAGCAGTTCTTC.

This clonotype was seen ten or more times. The gene calls are TRBV11-2 and TRBJ1-5; D remains unclear. The germline V and J ends were trimmed by 7 bases and 0 bases, with 16 bases remaining between them. CDR3 length: 16 amino acids. Germline-derived CDR1 and CDR2 are SGHAT and FQNNGV. CDR3 amino acids: CASTANDEISNQPQHF. In nucleotides, the CDR3 is TGTGCCAGCACCGCGAACGACGAAATTAGCAATCAGCCCCAGCATTTT. The full variable domain, completed using reference TRBV11-2 and TRBJ1-5, is EAGVAQSPRYKIIEKRQSVAFWCNPISGHATLYWYQQILGQGPKLLIQFQNNGVVDDSQLPKDRFSAERLKGVDSTLKIQPAKLEDSAVYLCASTANDEISNQPQHFGDGTRLSIL.

This sequence joins TRBV28 and TRBJ1-2, with D tentatively TRBD1 (6 bases). The V gene's germline CDR1 is MDHEN and CDR2 SYDVKM. V was shortened by 5 bases and J by 4 bases, with 14 bases between the two germline ends. The CDR3 spans 14 residues. The CDR3 nucleotides read TGTGCCAGCAGTCTCCCCACAGGGATCTATGGCTACACCTTC. Encoded protein: CASSLPTGIYGYTF.

J is TRBJ1-4 and V is TRBV28; unclear D gene. This CDR3 has 13 amino acids. Germline lookup yields CDR1 MDHEN and CDR2 SYDVKM. Trimming cost V 5 bases and J 0 bases, with 4 bases left between them. The CDR3 DNA follows: TGTGCCAGCAGTGCCGCAACTAATGAAAAACTGTTTTTT. Residues: CASSAATNEKLFF.

This clonotype was observed a few times. A read error may produce the germline difference seen at one junction end. The chain recombines TRBV7-3 with TRBJ2-1, with 7 nucleotides matching TRBD1. Germline V gives CDR1 SGHTA, CDR2 FQGTGA. The CDR3 loop spans 13 amino acids. This chain's CDR3 is CAGSLKGAGEQFF. The CDR3 region has the DNA TGTGCCGGCAGCTTAAAGGGGGCCGGTGAGCAGTTCTTC.

The chain couples TRBV20-1 to TRBJ2-1; 12 bases match TRBD2. The germline gives CDR1 DFQATT, CDR2 SNEGSKA (reference sequence). The CDR3 loop spans 14 amino acids. V lost 3 bases and J lost 9; bases outside the gene matches: 6. The CDR3 DNA reads TGCAGTGCTAGGGCTAGCGGGAGGGACAGTGAGCAGTTCTTC. Translating gives CSARASGRDSEQFF.

This sequence joins TRBV30 and TRBJ2-7, with a possible D match to TRBD2 (5 bases). Trimming cost V 3 bases and J 2 bases, with 8 bases left between them. CDR1 GTSNPN and CDR2 SVGIG come from the germline V gene (reference sequence). The CDR3 totals 12 residues. CDR3 sequence: CAWSPGTYEQYF. CDR3 coding DNA: TGTGCCTGGAGCCCCGGGACCTACGAGCAGTACTTC.

This clonotype has more than one count but fewer than ten. The chain has TRBV6-9 and TRBJ2-5, with a weak D call TRBD1 (6 bases). The CDR3 runs to 13 residues. The V and J ends lost 3 bases and 4 bases respectively, with 9 bases between them. The V gene's germline CDR1 is MNHGY and CDR2 SVAAGI. The CDR3, as DNA: TGTGCCAGCAGTTACCCAGGGGTAGAGACCCAGTACTTC. As protein: CASSYPGVETQYF.

This clonotype came up many times. The V gene is TRBV20-1, the J gene TRBJ2-7; either TRBD1 or TRBD2 may supply D (5 bases each). Germline V lookup: CDR1 DFQATT, CDR2 SNEGSKA (reference sequence). CDR3 length: 12 residues. V dropped 6 bases and J dropped 3 bases, with 12 bases sitting between them. The CDR3 here is CSAPGQGYEQYF. CDR3 sequence (DNA): TGCAGTGCCCCGGGGCAGGGCTACGAGCAGTACTTC.

This clonotype has more than one count but fewer than ten. The chain has TRBV18 and TRBJ2-7, with 10 bases fitting TRBD2. Trimming took 5 bases from V and 6 from J; bases not matched to a gene: 7. CDR3 length equals 14 residues. The germline CDR1 and CDR2 sequences are KGHSH and LQKENI. CDR3 bases: TGTGCCAGCTCAGGAGCGGGAGGGCCCCTCGAGCAGTACTTC. Its translation is CASSGAGGPLEQYF.

CDR3: CASSLETSGRAGFF. The CDR3 DNA is TGTGCCAGCAGCTTAGAGACTAGCGGGAGGGCCGGGTTCTTC. V gene TRBV7-2 combines with J gene TRBJ2-1, with 14 nucleotides matching TRBD2. Germline V lookup: CDR1 SGHTA, CDR2 FQGNSA. J gave up 15 bases and V 1 base, and 5 bases lay outside the gene matches. The CDR3 covers 14 residues.

This clonotype was observed at least ten times. The chain couples TRBV28 to TRBJ2-3; no clear D. Trimming removed 6 bases at V and 0 bases at J, with 10 bases between. Germline V lookup: CDR1 MDHEN, CDR2 SYDVKM. The CDR3 runs 14 residues. CDR3: CASRRSTSTDTQYF. Here the CDR3 DNA reads TGTGCCAGCAGGAGGAGCACTAGCACAGATACGCAGTATTTT.

The gene calls are TRBV28 and TRBJ1-6; D unresolved. V was pared by 6 bases and J by 0 bases, with 9 bases between. The CDR3 has 15 residues. Germline V gene sequence: CDR1 MDHEN, CDR2 SYDVKM. The CDR3 sequence: CASRGFSSYNSPLHF. CDR3 in DNA: TGTGCCAGCAGGGGATTTAGCTCCTATAATTCACCCCTCCACTTT.

CDR3 protein: CSARDWGRGKLHAYNEQFF. CDR3 DNA sequence: TGCAGTGCTAGAGATTGGGGTAGGGGTAAGCTCCACGCCTACAATGAGCAGTTCTTC. V and J are TRBV20-1 and TRBJ2-1, with TRBD1 as a possible D gene (5 bases). The CDR3 covers 19 residues. Germline lookup yields CDR1 DFQATT and CDR2 SNEGSKA (reference sequence). Trimming removed 0 bases at V and 2 bases at J, with 23 bases between.

Ten or more counts support this clonotype. V gene TRBV11-2 combines with J gene TRBJ2-7; a possible D gene is TRBD2 (5 bases). V was cut by 4 bases and J by 3 bases, with 16 bases left in between. Germline CDR1 reads SGHAT; CDR2 reads FQNNGV. The CDR3 has 15 residues. The CDR3 here is CASSSPDSSLYEQYF. The CDR3 DNA follows: TGTGCCAGCAGCTCCCCGGACTCCTCTCTCTACGAGCAGTACTTC.

This clonotype was observed at least ten times. This chain connects TRBV12-3 or TRBV12-4 to TRBJ1-1; weak D call: TRBD1 (6 bases). There are 13 residues in the CDR3. Trimming removed 3 bases at V and 8 bases at J, with 13 bases between. CDR3 loop: CASSLQGPFEAFF. For the CDR3, the DNA is TGTGCCAGCAGTTTGCAGGGGCCGTTCGAAGCTTTCTTT.

CDR3 nucleotide sequence: TGTGCCAGCAGTTATTCCGACAGGGCCAGAGAGCAGTTCTTC. Its protein is CASSYSDRAREQFF. The chain links TRBV6-2 or TRBV6-3 to TRBJ2-1; TRBD1 matches 7 bases. CDR1 MNHEY and CDR2 SVGEGT come from the germline V gene. Trimming took 3 bases from V and 10 from J; bases not matched to a gene: 9. This CDR3 comprises 14 residues.

The chain is built from TRBV9 and TRBJ2-7; 7 bases line up with TRBD2. Per the germline V gene, CDR1 is SGDLS and CDR2 is YYNGEE. The ends lost 4 bases at V and 2 bases at J; junction bases unmatched: 9. CDR3 length equals 15 residues. This chain's CDR3 is CASSPPGLNTYEQYF. CDR3 nucleotide sequence: TGTGCCAGCAGCCCCCCGGGACTAAATACCTACGAGCAGTACTTC.

There are many counts of this clonotype. V is TRBV2 and J is TRBJ1-2; D unresolved. The germline V and J ends were trimmed by 7 bases and 8 bases, with 8 bases remaining between them. The CDR3 runs 10 residues. Germline loops: CDR1 SNHLY, CDR2 FYNNEI. As DNA, the CDR3 is TGTGCCAGCACGGAGACAGGCTACACCTTC. This gives the protein CASTETGYTF.

This clonotype was recorded at least ten times. The chain joins TRBV10-3 to TRBJ1-2; D gene ambiguous. In germline, CDR1 is ENHRY, CDR2 SYGVKD. The CDR3 extends over 14 amino acids. The V end lost 3 bases, the J end lost 2 bases, and 10 bases lay between the germline ends. The CDR3 protein is CAISERSVNYGYTF. The CDR3 nucleotides are TGTGCCATCAGTGAAAGGTCCGTCAACTATGGCTACACCTTC.

This clonotype was counted at least ten times. V usage is TRBV7-9 and J usage is TRBJ2-1; TRBD2 aligns across 11 bases. The CDR3 totals 16 residues. V trimming: 6 bases; J trimming: 3 bases; junction bases outside the gene matches: 7. Germline lookup yields CDR1 SEHNR and CDR2 FQNEAQ (reference sequence). The CDR3 loop is CASSSFSGRDYNEQFF. The CDR3 DNA reads TGTGCCAGCAGTTCCTTTAGCGGGAGGGACTACAATGAGCAGTTCTTC.

This clonotype appeared many times. J is TRBJ1-5 and V is TRBV10-2; D is perhaps TRBD1 (5 bases). Germline V CDR1 and CDR2: WSHSY, SAAADI. This CDR3 is built from 14 residues. V was shortened by 6 bases and J by 2 bases, with 11 bases between the two germline ends. For the CDR3, the DNA is TGCGCCAGCAGCGCTGCAGGGCGCAATCAGCCCCAGCATTTT. Residues: CASSAAGRNQPQHF.